The T cell receptor beta chain under discussion was sequenced for a study of cytomegalovirus exposure and HLA in healthy donors. Study-level results: Among TCR beta chains, those listed as cytomegalovirus-associated numbered over 150.

The CDR3 length is 15 residues. The germline V gene encodes CDR1 MDHEN and CDR2 SYDVKM. V was trimmed by 5 bases and J by 2 bases, leaving 16 bases between them. TCRdb's copy holds only in-frame clones and misses some; the assay was immunoSEQ multiplex PCR. The sample consists of 100,000 to 150,000 clones, approximately 89% of them appearing once. Of note for this clone: Antigen unknown.

The TCR originated in a woman between 18 and 29 years old in good health and CMV-seronegative. The sequenced material came from PBMCs. The rearrangement uses TRBV28 and TRBJ2-7; tentative D call: TRBD1 (5 bases). The CDR3, as DNA: TGTGCCAGCAGTGCAGGGTCGCTAGTTACCTACGAGCAGTACTTC. It translates to CASSAGSLVTYEQYF.